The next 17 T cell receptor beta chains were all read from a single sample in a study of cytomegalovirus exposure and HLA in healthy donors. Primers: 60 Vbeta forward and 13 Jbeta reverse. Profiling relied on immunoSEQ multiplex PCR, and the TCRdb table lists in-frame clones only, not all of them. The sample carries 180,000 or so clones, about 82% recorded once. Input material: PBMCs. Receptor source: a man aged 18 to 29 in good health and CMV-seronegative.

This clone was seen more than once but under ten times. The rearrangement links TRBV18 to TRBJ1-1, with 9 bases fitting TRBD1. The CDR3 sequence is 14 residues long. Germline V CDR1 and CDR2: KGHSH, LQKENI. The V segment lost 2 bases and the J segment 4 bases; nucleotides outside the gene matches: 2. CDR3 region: CASSPRTGATEAFF. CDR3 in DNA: TGTGCCAGCTCACCAAGGACAGGGGCCACTGAAGCTTTCTTT.

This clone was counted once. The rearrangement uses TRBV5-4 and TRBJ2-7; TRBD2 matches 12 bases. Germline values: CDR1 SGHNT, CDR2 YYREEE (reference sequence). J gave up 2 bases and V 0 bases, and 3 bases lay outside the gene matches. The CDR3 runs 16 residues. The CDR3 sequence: CASSLGLAGVTYEQYF. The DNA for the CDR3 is TGTGCCAGCAGCTTGGGACTAGCGGGAGTGACCTACGAGCAGTACTTC.

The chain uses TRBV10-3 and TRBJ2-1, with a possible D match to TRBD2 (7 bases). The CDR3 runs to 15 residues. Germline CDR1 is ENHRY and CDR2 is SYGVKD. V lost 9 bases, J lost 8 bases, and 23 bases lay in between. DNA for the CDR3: TGTGCCATGGCGCTGGTGGGCGGGGGCACGGATGAGCAGTTCTTC. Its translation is CAMALVGGGTDEQFF.

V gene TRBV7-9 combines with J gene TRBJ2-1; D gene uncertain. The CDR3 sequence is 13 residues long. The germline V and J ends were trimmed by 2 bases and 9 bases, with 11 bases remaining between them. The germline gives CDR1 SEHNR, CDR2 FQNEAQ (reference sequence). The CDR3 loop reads CASSLSGFIEQFF. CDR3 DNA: TGTGCCAGCAGCTTAAGTGGCTTTATTGAGCAGTTCTTC.

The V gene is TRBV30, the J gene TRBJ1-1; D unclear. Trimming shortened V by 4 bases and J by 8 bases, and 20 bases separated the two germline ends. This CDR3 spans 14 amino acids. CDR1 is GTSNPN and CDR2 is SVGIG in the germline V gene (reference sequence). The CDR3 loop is CAWTPLEGRSEAFF. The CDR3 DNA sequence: TGTGCCTGGACCCCGCTCGAGGGTAGGTCCGAAGCTTTCTTT.

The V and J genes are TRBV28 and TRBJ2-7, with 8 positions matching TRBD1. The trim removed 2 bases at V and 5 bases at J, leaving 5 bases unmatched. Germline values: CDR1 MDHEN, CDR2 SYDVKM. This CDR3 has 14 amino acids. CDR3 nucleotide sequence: TGTGCCAGCAGTTTAGGGACAGGTCTAAACGAGCAGTACTTC. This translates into CASSLGTGLNEQYF.

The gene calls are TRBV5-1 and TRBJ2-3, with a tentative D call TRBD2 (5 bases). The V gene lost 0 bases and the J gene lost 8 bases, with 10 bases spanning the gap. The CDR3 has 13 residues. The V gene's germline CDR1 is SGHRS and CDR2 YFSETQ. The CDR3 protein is CASSLGERTTQYF. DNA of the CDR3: TGCGCCAGCAGCTTGGGAGAGCGGACTACGCAGTATTTT.

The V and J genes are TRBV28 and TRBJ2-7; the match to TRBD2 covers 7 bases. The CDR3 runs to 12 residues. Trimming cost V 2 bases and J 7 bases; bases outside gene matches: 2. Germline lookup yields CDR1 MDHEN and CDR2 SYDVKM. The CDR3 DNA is TGTGCCAGCAGTTTACTAGCGGAAGAGCAGTACTTC. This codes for CASSLLAEEQYF.

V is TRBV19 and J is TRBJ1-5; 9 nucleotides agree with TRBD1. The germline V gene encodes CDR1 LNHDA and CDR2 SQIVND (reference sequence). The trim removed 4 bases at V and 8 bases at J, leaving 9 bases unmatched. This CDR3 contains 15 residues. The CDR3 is CASSTTGGDWKPQHF. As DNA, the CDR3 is TGTGCCAGTAGTACGACAGGGGGGGATTGGAAGCCCCAGCATTTT.

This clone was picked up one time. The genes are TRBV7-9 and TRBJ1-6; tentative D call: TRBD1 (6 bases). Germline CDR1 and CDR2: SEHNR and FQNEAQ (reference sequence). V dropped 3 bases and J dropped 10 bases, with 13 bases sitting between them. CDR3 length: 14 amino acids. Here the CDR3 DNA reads TGTGCCAGCAGCTTGGGACAACAGCAGTCACCCCTCCACTTT. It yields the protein CASSLGQQQSPLHF.

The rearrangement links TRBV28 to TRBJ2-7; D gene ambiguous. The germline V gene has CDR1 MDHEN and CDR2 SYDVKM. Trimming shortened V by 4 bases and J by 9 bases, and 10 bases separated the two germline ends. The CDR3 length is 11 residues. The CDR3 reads CASSSGPGQYF. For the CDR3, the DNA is TGTGCCAGCAGTTCCGGCCCGGGGCAGTACTTC.

Written as DNA, the CDR3 is TGTGCCAGCAGCGAGGCTAGCGGGGCCTCCTACAATGAGCAGTTCTTC. It codes for CASSEASGASYNEQFF. The chain employs TRBV7-2 and TRBJ2-1, with TRBD2 identical over 9 bases. Germline CDR1 SGHTA, CDR2 FQGNSA. There are 16 residues in the CDR3. Losses at the gene ends were 5 bases for V and 0 bases for J; bases not matched to a gene: 5.

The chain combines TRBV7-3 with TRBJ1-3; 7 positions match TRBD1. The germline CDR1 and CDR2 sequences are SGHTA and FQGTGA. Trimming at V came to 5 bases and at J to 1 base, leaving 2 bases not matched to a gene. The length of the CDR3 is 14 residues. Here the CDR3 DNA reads TGTGCCAGCAGCCCGACAGGGTCTGGAAACACCATATATTTT. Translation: CASSPTGSGNTIYF. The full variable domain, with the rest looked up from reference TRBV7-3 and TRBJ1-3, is GAGVSQTPSNKVTEKGKYVELRCDPISGHTALYWYRQSLGQGPEFLIYFQGTGAADDSGLPNDRFFAVRPEGSVSTLKIQRTERGDSAVYLCASSPTGSGNTIYFGEGSWLTVV.

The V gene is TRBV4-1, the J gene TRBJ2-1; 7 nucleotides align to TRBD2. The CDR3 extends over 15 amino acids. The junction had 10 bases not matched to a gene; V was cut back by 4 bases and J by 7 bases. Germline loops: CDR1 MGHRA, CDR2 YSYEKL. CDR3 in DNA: TGCGCCAGCAGCCGCCTCAGGACTAGTTTGAATGAGCAGTTCTTC. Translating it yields CASSRLRTSLNEQFF.

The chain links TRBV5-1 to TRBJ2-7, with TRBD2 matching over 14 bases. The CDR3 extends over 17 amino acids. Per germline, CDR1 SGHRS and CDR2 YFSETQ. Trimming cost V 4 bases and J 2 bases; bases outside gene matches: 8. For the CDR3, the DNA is TGCGCCAGCAGCACCAGACTAGCGGGAGGGAATACCTACGAGCAGTACTTC. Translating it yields CASSTRLAGGNTYEQYF.

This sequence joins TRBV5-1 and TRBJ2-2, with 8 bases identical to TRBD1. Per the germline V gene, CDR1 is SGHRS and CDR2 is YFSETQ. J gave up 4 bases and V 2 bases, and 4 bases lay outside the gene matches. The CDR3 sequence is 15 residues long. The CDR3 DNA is TGCGCCAGCAGCTTACAGACAGGGGTCACCGGGGAGCTGTTTTTT. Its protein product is CASSLQTGVTGELFF.

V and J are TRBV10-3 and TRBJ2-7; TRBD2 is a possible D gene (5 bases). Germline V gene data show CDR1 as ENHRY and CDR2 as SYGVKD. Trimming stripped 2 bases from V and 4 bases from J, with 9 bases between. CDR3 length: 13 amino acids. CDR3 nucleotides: TGTGCCATCAGTGAGAGGACTTCGTACGAGCAGTACTTC. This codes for CAISERTSYEQYF.